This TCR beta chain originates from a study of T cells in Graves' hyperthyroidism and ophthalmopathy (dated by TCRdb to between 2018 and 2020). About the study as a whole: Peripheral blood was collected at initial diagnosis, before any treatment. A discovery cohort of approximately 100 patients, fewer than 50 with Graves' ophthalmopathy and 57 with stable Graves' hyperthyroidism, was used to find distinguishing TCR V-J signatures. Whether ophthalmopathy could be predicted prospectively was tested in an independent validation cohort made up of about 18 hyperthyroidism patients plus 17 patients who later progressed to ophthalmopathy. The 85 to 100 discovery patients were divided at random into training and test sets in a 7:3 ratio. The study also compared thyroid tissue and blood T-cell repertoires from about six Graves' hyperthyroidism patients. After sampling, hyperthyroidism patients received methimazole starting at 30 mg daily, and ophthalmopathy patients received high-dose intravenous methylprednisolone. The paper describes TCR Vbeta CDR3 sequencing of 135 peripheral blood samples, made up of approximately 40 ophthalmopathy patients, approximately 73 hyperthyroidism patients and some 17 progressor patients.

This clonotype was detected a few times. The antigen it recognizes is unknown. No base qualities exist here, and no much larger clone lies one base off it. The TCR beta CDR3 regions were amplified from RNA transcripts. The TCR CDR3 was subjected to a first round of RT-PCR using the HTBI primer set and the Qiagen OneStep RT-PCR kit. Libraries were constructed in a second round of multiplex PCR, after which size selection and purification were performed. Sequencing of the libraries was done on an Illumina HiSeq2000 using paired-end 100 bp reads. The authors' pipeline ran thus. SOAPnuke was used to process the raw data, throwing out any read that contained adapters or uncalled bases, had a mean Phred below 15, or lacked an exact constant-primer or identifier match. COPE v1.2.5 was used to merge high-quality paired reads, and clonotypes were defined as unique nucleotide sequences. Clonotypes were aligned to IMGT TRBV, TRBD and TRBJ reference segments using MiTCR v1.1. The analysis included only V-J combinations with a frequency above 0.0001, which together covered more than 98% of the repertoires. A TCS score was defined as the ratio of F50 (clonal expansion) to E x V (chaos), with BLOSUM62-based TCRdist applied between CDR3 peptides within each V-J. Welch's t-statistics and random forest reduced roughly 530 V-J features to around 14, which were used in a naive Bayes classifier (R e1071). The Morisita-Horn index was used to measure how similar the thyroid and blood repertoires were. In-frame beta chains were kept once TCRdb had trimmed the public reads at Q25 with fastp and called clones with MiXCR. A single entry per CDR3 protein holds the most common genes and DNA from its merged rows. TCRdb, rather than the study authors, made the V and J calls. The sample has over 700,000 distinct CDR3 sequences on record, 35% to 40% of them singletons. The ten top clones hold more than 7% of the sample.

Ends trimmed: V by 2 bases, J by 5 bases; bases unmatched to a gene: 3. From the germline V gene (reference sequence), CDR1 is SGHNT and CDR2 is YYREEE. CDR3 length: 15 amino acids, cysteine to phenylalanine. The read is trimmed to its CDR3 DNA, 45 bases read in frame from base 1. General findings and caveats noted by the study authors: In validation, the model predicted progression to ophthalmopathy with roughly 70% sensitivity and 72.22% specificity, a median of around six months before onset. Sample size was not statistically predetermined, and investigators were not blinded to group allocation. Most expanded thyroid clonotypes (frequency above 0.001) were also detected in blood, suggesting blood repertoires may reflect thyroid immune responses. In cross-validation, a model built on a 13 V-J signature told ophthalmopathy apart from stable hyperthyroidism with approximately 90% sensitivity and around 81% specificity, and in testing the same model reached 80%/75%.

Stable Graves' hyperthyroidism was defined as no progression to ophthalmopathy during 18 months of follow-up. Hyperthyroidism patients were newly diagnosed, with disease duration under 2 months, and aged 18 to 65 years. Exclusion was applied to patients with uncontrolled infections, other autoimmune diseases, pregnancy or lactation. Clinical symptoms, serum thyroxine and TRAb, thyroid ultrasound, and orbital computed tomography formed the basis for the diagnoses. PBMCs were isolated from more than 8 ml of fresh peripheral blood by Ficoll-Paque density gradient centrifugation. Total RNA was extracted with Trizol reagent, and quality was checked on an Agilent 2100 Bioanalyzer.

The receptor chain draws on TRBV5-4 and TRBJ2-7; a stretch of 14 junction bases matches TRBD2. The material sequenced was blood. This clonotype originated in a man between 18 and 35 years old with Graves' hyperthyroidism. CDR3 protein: CASSFRTSGGHEQYF. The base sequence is TGTGCCAGCAGCTTCCGGACTAGCGGGGGGCACGAGCAGTACTTC.